This T cell receptor beta chain was profiled in a study of T cells in Graves' hyperthyroidism and ophthalmopathy. Across the study: It was at initial diagnosis, before any treatment, that peripheral blood was collected.

Stable Graves' hyperthyroidism denoted no ophthalmopathy progression over 18 months. Study-wide points: Model-based prediction identified ophthalmopathy a median about 6.8 months prior to its onset. Classification by a 13 V-J model distinguished ophthalmopathy from stable hyperthyroidism.

Amplification of TCR beta CDR3 regions was performed using RNA transcripts as template. HTBI primers were the set used in a first-round RT-PCR of the TCR CDR3. TCRdb analysed the multiplex PCR reads with MiXCR anew, one entry per CDR3 protein. Of fewer than 900,000 distinct CDR3 sequences in the sample, 15% to 20% were seen once. For this clonotype: Its antigen is undetermined.

V shed 6 bases and J 4 bases; nucleotides not matched to a gene: 14. Germline-derived CDR1 and CDR2 are MNHEY and SMNVEV (reference sequence). The CDR3 spans 16 residues. The V gene is TRBV27, the J gene TRBJ1-1, with TRBD1 matching over 7 bases. The sequence was obtained from a young man with Graves' hyperthyroidism. The sample consisted of blood. CDR3 in amino acids: CASSLRAGGWGTEAFF. CDR3 nucleotides: TGTGCCAGCAGCCTCCGGGCAGGGGGTTGGGGCACTGAAGCTTTCTTT.